This entry lists 31 T cell receptor beta chains sequenced from one sample in a study of blood T cell repertoires in COVID-19. Sequenced by immunoSEQ multiplex PCR; TCRdb stores in-frame clones only, minus some. The sample contains tens of thousands of clones, 90% to 95% of which appear only once. The specimen was peripheral blood. The origin of the receptors is a human donor in a cohort sampled during active COVID-19.

The chain has TRBV18 and TRBJ2-7; the D is unclear. The CDR3 has 15 residues. Germline V gene sequence: CDR1 KGHSH, CDR2 LQKENI. Trimming cost V 3 bases and J 0 bases, with 12 bases left between them. CDR3 nucleotides: TGTGCCAGCTCACCCTCCGGCCACAGCTCCTACGAGCAGTACTTC. This translates into CASSPSGHSSYEQYF.

V is TRBV18 and J is TRBJ1-2; the D is unclear. The V end was cut by 3 bases, the J end by 3 bases, with 8 bases between. Per germline, CDR1 KGHSH and CDR2 LQKENI. This CDR3 spans 13 amino acids. In nucleotides, the CDR3 is TGTGCCAGCTCACCGGGGAGGGACTATGGCTACACCTTC. Its protein product is CASSPGRDYGYTF.

The rearrangement links TRBV29-1 to TRBJ1-5, with D unclear. V lost 5 bases and J 3 bases, leaving 8 bases between the germline ends. The CDR3 is 12 residues long. Germline V gene sequence: CDR1 SQVTM, CDR2 ANQGSEA. CDR3 sequence: CSVSGNNQPQHF. The DNA for the CDR3 is TGCAGCGTTTCAGGTAACAATCAGCCCCAGCATTTT.

This chain connects TRBV5-4 to TRBJ2-7, with 14 bases aligning to TRBD2. The CDR3 is 17 amino acids. Per the germline V gene, CDR1 is SGHNT and CDR2 is YYREEE (reference sequence). Unmatched junction bases numbered 6, after V lost 4 bases and J lost 0 bases. The CDR3 coding sequence is TGTGCCAGCAGCCAAGGACTAGCGGGAGGATACTCCTACGAGCAGTACTTC. Its translation: CASSQGLAGGYSYEQYF.

The rearrangement links TRBV5-4 to TRBJ2-7; possibly TRBD2 for D (5 bases). The CDR3 has 14 residues. The V gene lost 4 bases and the J gene lost 4 bases, with 15 bases spanning the gap. Germline V gives CDR1 SGHNT, CDR2 YYREEE (reference sequence). This chain's CDR3 is CASSLGLGEYEQYF. Written as DNA, the CDR3 is TGTGCCAGCAGCCTAGGGTTGGGAGAATACGAGCAGTACTTC.

This chain connects TRBV7-2 to TRBJ2-5, with TRBD1 matching over 12 bases. Germline assignment: CDR1 SGHTA and CDR2 FQGNSA. The CDR3 runs 18 residues. V trimming: 2 bases; J trimming: 4 bases; junction bases outside the gene matches: 11. CDR3 sequence (DNA): TGTGCCAGCAGCTTAAAGGGCCAGGGACAGGGGGCTGGAGAGACCCAGTACTTC. This translates into CASSLKGQGQGAGETQYF.

This clone was counted only a few times. The V and J genes are TRBV6-6 and TRBJ2-7; D is perhaps TRBD2 (5 bases). The V end lost 0 bases, the J end lost 3 bases, and 15 bases lay between the germline ends. Germline CDR1 reads MNHNY; CDR2 reads SVGAGI (reference sequence). CDR3 length equals 16 residues. The CDR3 spells CASSYSWPGSNYEQYF. As DNA, the CDR3 is TGTGCCAGCAGTTACTCGTGGCCGGGATCTAACTACGAGCAGTACTTC.

This rearrangement joins TRBV18 to TRBJ1-1, with D unclear. CDR3 size: 17 residues. V lost 5 bases, J lost 4 bases, and 23 bases lay in between. Germline loops: CDR1 KGHSH, CDR2 LQKENI. The CDR3 coding sequence is TGTGCCAGCTCATCAACAGCGGCCTCCACTCATAGCACTGAAGCTTTCTTT. Translating it yields CASSSTAASTHSTEAFF.

This chain uses TRBV5-4 with TRBJ2-1; D is undetermined. Between the trimmed V and J ends, which lost 0 bases and 8 bases, there was a span of 12 bases. CDR3 size: 14 residues. Germline-derived CDR1 and CDR2 are SGHNT and YYREEE (reference sequence). The CDR3, as DNA: TGTGCCAGCAGCTTGGTGGATTTGGGCTATGAGCAGTTCTTC. Translated: CASSLVDLGYEQFF.

J is TRBJ1-1 and V is TRBV5-1, with a possible D match to TRBD1 (6 bases). Trimming cost V 1 base and J 8 bases, with 12 bases left between them. Germline V gives CDR1 SGHRS, CDR2 YFSETQ. The CDR3 length is 13 residues. As DNA, the CDR3 is TGCGCCAGCAGCTTGACAGGGTGGGAGGAAGCTTTCTTT. It translates to CASSLTGWEEAFF. Full variable domain (rest looked up from reference TRBV5-1 and TRBJ1-1): KAGVTQTPRYLIKTRGQQVTLSCSPISGHRSVSWYQQTPGQGLQFLFEYFSETQRNKGNFPGRFSGRQFSNSRSEMNVSTLELGDSALYLCASSLTGWEEAFFGQGTRLTVV.

The rearrangement joins TRBV5-8 to TRBJ2-1; 10 bases are a match to TRBD1. From germline, CDR1 is SGHTS and CDR2 YDEGEE. This CDR3 spans 16 amino acids. The ends lost 3 bases at V and 5 bases at J; junction bases unmatched: 8. The CDR3 is CASSSNGQGVHNEQFF. CDR3 DNA: TGTGCCAGCAGCTCGAACGGACAGGGGGTCCACAATGAGCAGTTCTTC.

The chain carries TRBV7-3 and TRBJ2-7; 14 bases map to TRBD2. Germline assignment: CDR1 SGHTA and CDR2 FQGTGA. With 2 bases clipped from V and 7 bases from J, the junction kept 4 bases outside the gene matches. CDR3 length: 15 residues. The chain's CDR3 is CASSLSGLAGVEQYF. CDR3 DNA sequence: TGTGCCAGCAGCTTATCGGGACTAGCGGGAGTTGAGCAGTACTTC.

The chain couples TRBV7-2 to TRBJ2-7, with D possibly TRBD2 on 6 matching bases. The CDR3 covers 12 residues. V was cut by 7 bases and J by 2 bases, with 9 bases left in between. Germline CDR1 reads SGHTA; CDR2 reads FQGNSA. CDR3 DNA: TGTGCCAGCACCGGAGGGACCTACGAGCAGTACTTC. Protein sequence: CASTGGTYEQYF.

This chain connects TRBV1 to TRBJ2-2; no DNA check was done on the table's D call, TRBD2. TRBV1 is designated a pseudogene. The CDR3 is made up of 14 amino acids. CDR3: CTSSRGLLTGELFF. The CDR3, as DNA: TGCACCAGCAGCCGCGGACTGCTCACCGGGGAGCTGTTTTTT.

As to this clone: A read error may produce the germline difference seen at one junction end. This sequence joins TRBV25-1 and TRBJ1-1; 8 nucleotides align to TRBD1. Germline assignment: CDR1 MGHDK and CDR2 SYGVNS. This CDR3 is 12 amino acids long. The CDR3 bases are TGTGCCAGCAGTGGGACAGGGTATCTAATCTCTTTT. Its translation is CASSGTGYLISF.

This chain connects TRBV20-1 to TRBJ1-5; weak D call: TRBD1 (5 bases). Deletions cut 3 bases from V and 5 bases from J, with 17 bases between. The germline gives CDR1 DFQATT, CDR2 SNEGSKA (reference sequence). The CDR3 contains 15 residues. The CDR3 reads CSASSKVAGYQPQHF. The CDR3 DNA is TGCAGTGCTAGTAGTAAAGTCGCAGGGTATCAGCCCCAGCATTTT.

The CDR3 DNA follows: TGTGCCAGCAGCCAAGGTTTCGGTCTCTCCTACGAGCAGTACTTC. Translating gives CASSQGFGLSYEQYF. The V gene is TRBV14, the J gene TRBJ2-7; no reliable D call. The V end lost 1 base, the J end lost 0 bases, and 10 bases lay between the germline ends. The CDR3 runs 15 residues. Germline CDR1 and CDR2: SGHDN and FVKESK. Based on the CDR3 plus reference TRBV14 and TRBJ2-7, the full variable domain is EAGVTQFPSHSVIEKGQTVTLRCDPISGHDNLYWYRRVMGKEIKFLLHFVKESKQDESGMPNNRFLAERTGGTYSTLKVQPAELEDSGVYFCASSQGFGLSYEQYFGPGTRLTVT.

The rearrangement uses TRBV7-2 and TRBJ1-6; 7 nucleotides agree with TRBD1. J gave up 7 bases and V 3 bases, and 6 bases lay outside the gene matches. This CDR3 region has 15 residues. The germline V gene has CDR1 SGHTA and CDR2 FQGNSA. The CDR3 spells CASSFQGTVNSPLHF. As DNA, the CDR3 is TGTGCCAGCAGCTTTCAGGGGACAGTGAATTCACCCCTCCACTTT.

The table lists this clone with a count of one. DNA for the CDR3: TGCAGTGCTAGTCTCGCGACTAGCAGCTACGAGCAGTACTTC. Its protein is CSASLATSSYEQYF. V gene TRBV20-1 combines with J gene TRBJ2-7; TRBD2 agrees at 7 bases. The CDR3 runs to 14 residues. J gave up 3 bases and V 3 bases, and 8 bases lay outside the gene matches. Germline CDR1 is DFQATT and CDR2 is SNEGSKA (reference sequence).

This chain uses TRBV7-2 with TRBJ2-1; TRBD2 aligns across 9 bases. CDR3 length: 16 residues. Per germline, CDR1 SGHTA and CDR2 FQGNSA. V was pared by 1 base and J by 2 bases, with 3 bases of the junction left unmatched. The CDR3 DNA follows: TGTGCCAGCAGCTTAGTGGCGGGAGGGGCCTACAATGAGCAGTTCTTC. The encoded protein is CASSLVAGGAYNEQFF.

This sequence joins TRBV7-9 and TRBJ2-1, with a possible D match to TRBD2 (6 bases). Trimming took off 5 bases at V and 7 bases at J, with 24 bases between the two ends. Germline lookup yields CDR1 SEHNR and CDR2 FQNEAQ (reference sequence). The CDR3 runs to 17 residues. CDR3 amino acids: CASSLRRGILAPNEQFF. Here the CDR3 DNA reads TGTGCCAGCAGCCTCAGGCGGGGAATTTTGGCCCCTAATGAGCAGTTCTTC.

The chain is built from TRBV7-3 and TRBJ2-1; no definite D call. The CDR3 length is 15 residues. The V end lost 5 bases, the J end lost 0 bases, and 11 bases lay between the germline ends. Per germline, CDR1 SGHTA and CDR2 FQGTGA. The CDR3 sequence is CASSQMPGSYNEQFF. The CDR3, as DNA: TGTGCCAGCAGCCAAATGCCAGGCTCCTACAATGAGCAGTTCTTC.

The chain's CDR3 is CATSDRSGQGEGTQYF. CDR3 DNA: TGTGCCACCAGTGATCGGTCGGGACAGGGGGAGGGTACGCAGTATTTT. The rearrangement uses TRBV24-1 and TRBJ2-3; 11 nucleotides align to TRBD1. The V segment lost 3 bases and the J segment 8 bases; nucleotides outside the gene matches: 9. Germline lookup yields CDR1 KGHDR and CDR2 SFDVKD. The CDR3 covers 16 residues.

The chain carries TRBV25-1 and TRBJ1-6; D is unclear. The CDR3 covers 14 residues. The germline V gene encodes CDR1 MGHDK and CDR2 SYGVNS. The V end lost 3 bases, the J end lost 0 bases, and 3 bases lay between the germline ends. CDR3 in amino acids: CASSESSYNSPLHF. The DNA for the CDR3 is TGTGCCAGCAGTGAGAGCTCCTATAATTCACCCCTCCACTTT.

The V gene is TRBV7-2, the J gene TRBJ2-7; 7 bases map to TRBD1. Losses at the gene ends were 5 bases for V and 0 bases for J; bases not matched to a gene: 7. The CDR3 runs to 15 residues. CDR1 is SGHTA, CDR2 FQGNSA, per germline. This chain's CDR3 is CASSVQTGSSYEQYF. The CDR3 coding sequence is TGTGCCAGCAGCGTCCAGACAGGGAGCTCCTACGAGCAGTACTTC.

This chain links TRBV10-2 with TRBJ2-3; 13 bases are a match to TRBD2. V shed 4 bases, J shed 6 bases, and the junction held 7 bases outside the gene matches. The CDR3 runs 16 residues. Germline CDR1 is WSHSY and CDR2 is SAAADI. CDR3 region: CASSGTSGSGRDTQYF. The CDR3 nucleotides are TGCGCCAGCAGTGGGACTAGCGGGAGCGGGCGGGATACGCAGTATTTT.

This rearrangement joins TRBV7-9 to TRBJ2-5; 9 nucleotides agree with TRBD1. J lost 1 base, V lost 5 bases, and 5 bases had no gene match. Germline-derived CDR1 and CDR2 are SEHNR and FQNEAQ (reference sequence). The CDR3 contains 15 residues. The CDR3 sequence is CASSRQGEIQETQYF. In DNA, the CDR3 is TGTGCCAGCAGCCGACAGGGGGAAATCCAAGAGACCCAGTACTTC.

The chain employs TRBV5-6 and TRBJ2-2; D may be TRBD1 (6 bases). Trimming pared 1 base from V and 1 base from J, leaving 8 bases between. The germline CDR1 and CDR2 sequences are SGHDT and YYEEEE. This CDR3 spans 15 amino acids. CDR3 residues: CASSLQGQNTGELFF. For the CDR3, the DNA is TGTGCCAGCAGCTTGCAGGGACAGAACACCGGGGAGCTGTTTTTT.

CDR3 sequence: CASSSPLFNEQFF. Written as DNA, the CDR3 is TGTGCCAGCAGCTCCCCATTGTTCAATGAGCAGTTCTTC. The chain couples TRBV11-3 to TRBJ2-1; D remains ambiguous. Trimming left V 4 bases short and J 6 bases short, with 10 bases between. Germline V CDR1 and CDR2: SGHNT, YENEEA. This CDR3 is 13 amino acids long.

The rearrangement uses TRBV19 and TRBJ1-2, with 7 positions matching TRBD1. Germline-derived CDR1 and CDR2 are LNHDA and SQIVND (reference sequence). The CDR3 runs 15 residues. V lost 3 bases to trimming and J lost 3 bases; unmatched junction nucleotides: 7. DNA for the CDR3: TGTGCCAGTAGTATTGAGGGGGCGATCCACTATGGCTACACCTTC. Translating it yields CASSIEGAIHYGYTF.

In its sample, this clone ranks as medium-sized. The chain combines TRBV28 with TRBJ2-2; 7 nucleotides align to TRBD1. The junction had 12 bases not matched to a gene; V was cut back by 5 bases and J by 6 bases. The CDR3 runs 16 residues. Per the germline V gene, CDR1 is MDHEN and CDR2 is SYDVKM. This chain's CDR3 is CASSTARTGRPGELFF. CDR3 bases: TGTGCCAGCAGTACGGCCCGGACAGGTCGCCCCGGGGAGCTGTTTTTT.